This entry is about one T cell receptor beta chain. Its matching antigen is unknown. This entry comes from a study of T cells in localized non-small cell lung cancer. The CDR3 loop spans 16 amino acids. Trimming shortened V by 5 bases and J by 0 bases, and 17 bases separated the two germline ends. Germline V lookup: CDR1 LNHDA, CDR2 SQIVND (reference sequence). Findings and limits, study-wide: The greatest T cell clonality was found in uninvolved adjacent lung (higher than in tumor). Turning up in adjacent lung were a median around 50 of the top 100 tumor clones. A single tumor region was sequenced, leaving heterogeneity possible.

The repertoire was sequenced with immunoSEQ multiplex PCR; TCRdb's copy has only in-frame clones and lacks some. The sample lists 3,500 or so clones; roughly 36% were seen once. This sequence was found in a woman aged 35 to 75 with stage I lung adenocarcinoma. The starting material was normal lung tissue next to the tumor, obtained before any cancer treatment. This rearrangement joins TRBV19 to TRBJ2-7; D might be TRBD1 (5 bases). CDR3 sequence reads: CASSPRAQETSYEQYF. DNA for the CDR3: TGTGCCAGTAGTCCCCGGGCACAGGAAACCTCCTACGAGCAGTACTTC.